The 8 T cell receptor beta chains reported below all come from one sample, sequenced in a study of T-cell memory formation after mild COVID-19. Using its own MiXCR run on the 5' RACE reads, TCRdb lists one record per CDR3 protein. The repertoire holds fewer than 700,000 distinct CDR3 sequences, with roughly 18% as singletons. Sequenced: PBMCs or a T cell subset sorted from them (not recorded which). The receptors stem from an adult woman who had mild COVID-19 (a few samples of this study predate the infection). Cell type and time point are not known.

This CDR3 is CASSPGQLKGETQYF. CDR3 nucleotides: TGTGCCAGCAGCCCTGGACAGCTTAAGGGAGAGACCCAGTACTTC. The chain recombines TRBV9 with TRBJ2-5; D is perhaps TRBD1 (6 bases). The CDR3 sequence is 15 residues long. CDR1 and CDR2 (germline): SGDLS, YYNGEE. With 4 bases removed from V and 4 bases from J, the gap between germline ends came to 17 bases.

The chain employs TRBV7-8 and TRBJ2-3; tentatively, D is TRBD1 (5 bases). The CDR3 consists of 15 residues. Germline loops: CDR1 SGHVS, CDR2 FQNEAQ. The V end was cut by 5 bases, the J end by 2 bases, with 14 bases between. As DNA, the CDR3 is TGTGCCAGCAGCGCCAGGGTGGGTTACACAGATACGCAGTATTTT. Its translation is CASSARVGYTDTQYF.

This clonotype has only a few counts. The V call is TRBV7-8, the J call TRBJ2-1; D is uncertain. This CDR3 has 11 residues. Looked up from germline, CDR1 is SGHVS and CDR2 is FQNEAQ. Deletions cut 4 bases from V and 10 bases from J, with 8 bases between. CDR3 sequence reads: CASSSSWEQFF. CDR3 DNA: TGTGCCAGCAGCTCCTCGTGGGAGCAGTTCTTC.

This clonotype was seen a few times. The chain couples TRBV7-2 to TRBJ2-1, with 8 bases identical to TRBD1. With 5 bases clipped from V and 6 bases from J, the junction kept 9 bases outside the gene matches. The length of the CDR3 is 15 residues. Germline V gene data show CDR1 as SGHTA and CDR2 as FQGNSA. CDR3 sequence reads: CASSPPGQAFNEQFF. The CDR3 DNA reads as TGTGCCAGCAGCCCACCGGGACAGGCGTTCAATGAGCAGTTCTTC.

This clonotype turned up a few times. The chain has TRBV20-1 and TRBJ2-1; no firm D call. The CDR3 has 15 amino acids. CDR1 and CDR2 from the germline V gene are DFQATT and SNEGSKA (reference sequence). Trimming pared 0 bases from V and 8 bases from J, leaving 17 bases between. The CDR3 region has the DNA TGCAGTGCTAGAGACGAGCTACACCCCGCCCATGAGCAGTTCTTC. Its protein product is CSARDELHPAHEQFF.

The chain carries TRBV4-1 and TRBJ2-5; TRBD1 is a possible D gene (6 bases). From germline, CDR1 is MGHRA and CDR2 YSYEKL. The CDR3 extends over 15 amino acids. Trimming removed 1 base from V and 7 bases from J, with 16 bases in between. Written as DNA, the CDR3 is TGCGCCAGCAGCCAAGGGGGACAAAGCAAGATGACCCAGTACTTC. Amino acid sequence: CASSQGGQSKMTQYF.

Only a few counts were recorded for this clonotype. V is TRBV11-2 and J is TRBJ1-3; D is unclear. The CDR3 is 15 residues long. Per germline, CDR1 SGHAT and CDR2 FQNNGV. The ends were cut back, 0 bases at V and 0 bases at J, with 6 bases in the middle. CDR3 DNA sequence: TGTGCCAGCAGCTTAGACGGGGTCTCTGGAAACACCATATATTTT. Its protein product is CASSLDGVSGNTIYF.

CDR3 region: CASSYLPARGYTF. For the CDR3, the DNA is TGTGCCAGCAGCTATTTACCCGCGAGGGGCTACACCTTC. This chain links TRBV7-9 with TRBJ1-2, with D unresolved. Germline V gives CDR1 SEHNR, CDR2 FQNEAQ (reference sequence). The CDR3 extends over 13 amino acids. Trimming pared 4 bases from V and 8 bases from J, leaving 14 bases between.